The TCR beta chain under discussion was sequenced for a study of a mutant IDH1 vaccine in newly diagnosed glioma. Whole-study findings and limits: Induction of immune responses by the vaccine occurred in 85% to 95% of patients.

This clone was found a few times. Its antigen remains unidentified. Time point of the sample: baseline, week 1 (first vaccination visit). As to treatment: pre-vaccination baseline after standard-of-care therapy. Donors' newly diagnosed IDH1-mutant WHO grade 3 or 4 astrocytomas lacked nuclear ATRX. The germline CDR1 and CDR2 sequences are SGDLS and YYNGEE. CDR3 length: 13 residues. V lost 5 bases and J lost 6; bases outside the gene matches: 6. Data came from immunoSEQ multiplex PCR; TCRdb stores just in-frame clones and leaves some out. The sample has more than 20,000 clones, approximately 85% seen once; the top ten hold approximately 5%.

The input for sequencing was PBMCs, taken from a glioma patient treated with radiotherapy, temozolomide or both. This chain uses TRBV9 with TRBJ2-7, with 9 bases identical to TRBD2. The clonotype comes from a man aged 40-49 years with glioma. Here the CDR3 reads CASSGGSGSEQYV. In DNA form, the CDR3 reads TGTGCCAGCAGTGGAGGTAGCGGGAGCGAGCAGTACGTC.